This T cell receptor beta chain stems from a study of human T cells and chemical hapten exposure. In its sample, this clonotype was seen a few times. Time point: patch test 3, about 24 weeks after DPC sensitization. Treatment denoted: therapeutic diphenylcyclopropenone sensitization with weekly scalp DPC. TCRdb reprocessed the RACE reads via MiXCR and lists one record per CDR3 protein. The sample lists over 55,000 distinct CDR3 sequences; 8.5% to 14% were seen once. Germline assignment: CDR1 SQVTM and CDR2 ANQGSEA. The CDR3 totals 13 residues. V dropped 7 bases and J dropped 0 bases, with 13 bases sitting between them.

The TCR originated in a woman aged 45 to 65 with alopecia areata. Some clones in this sample may be carry-over from other donors' samples. The chain links TRBV29-1 to TRBJ2-7; no firm D call. Material: whole blood, obtained in connection with sensitization to the hapten diphenylcyclopropenone (DPC). The CDR3 is CSAKDGYSYEQYF. The CDR3 DNA reads as TGCAGCGCCAAGGACGGGTACTCCTACGAGCAGTACTTC.